This T cell receptor (beta chain) is drawn from a study of shared clonotypes between healthy human individuals. This CDR3 contains 16 residues. Germline V gene lookup returns CDR1 SGHTS and CDR2 YDEGEE. V was cut by 1 base and J by 6 bases, with 18 bases left in between. Naive CD8 cells lacked CD45RO and underwent positive selection for CCR7, leaving out terminally differentiated effector memory CD45RA+ cells. In its sample, this clone was seen once. When replicate PCRs were run on sorted subsets, they used approximately 0.2 ug DNA, some 30,000 T cell genomes. Sequencing was performed with immunoSEQ multiplex PCR; in TCRdb, only in-frame clones are kept and a portion is missing. The sample records over 2,000,000 clones, 93% being singletons.

This sequence originates from a man aged 18 to 29 in good health. Some clones in this sample may be carry-over from other donors' samples. The sample was naive CD8+ T cells from PBMCs. The V call is TRBV5-8, the J call TRBJ2-3; TRBD2 might be the D (6 bases). As DNA, the CDR3 is TGTGCCAGCAGCTTGAGGAGGGCCCTTTCGTGGGATACGCAGTATTTT. This encodes CASSLRRALSWDTQYF.